The rows below give T cell receptor beta chains drawn from one sample of a study of Graves' ophthalmopathy and Graves' hyperthyroidism. A single record per CDR3 protein comes from TCRdb applying MiXCR to the multiplex PCR reads. The sample consists of about 400,000 distinct CDR3 sequences, about 18% of them appearing once. Material for sequencing was peripheral blood. Source of these receptors: a woman aged 18-30 years with Graves' ophthalmopathy. CDR3s leave out the opening cysteine and the closing phenylalanine or tryptophan. The order of the fields is clone size, J gene, V gene, D gene, CDR3 protein. D genes are given only for firm matches. Size is stated for part of the rows, as once, few or many counts, or as a class when the clone is expanded.

>many|TRBJ1-2|TRBV29-1|NA
SVEDRGFYGYT
>many|TRBJ2-2|TRBV7-2|TRBD2
AVSTGGTGELF
>once|TRBJ2-5|TRBV11-2|TRBD2
ASSLDSGRGVATQY
>many|TRBJ1-1|TRBV29-1|NA
SVVEVGPNTEAF
>many|TRBJ2-5|TRBV6-1|NA
ASRDYRVEETQY
>many|TRBJ1-5|TRBV2|NA
ASLGEVSLPQH
>many|TRBJ1-1|TRBV27|NA
ASSSPFRGRGISGTEAF
>many|TRBJ2-5|TRBV4-3|NA
ASSYGGRETQY
>many|TRBJ2-5|TRBV4-1|NA
ASSQEGRFQETQY
>many|TRBJ1-1|TRBV10-1|NA
ASSGEPDTEAF
>many|TRBJ1-1|TRBV5-6|NA
ASSLFGGDTEAF
>NA|TRBJ2-7|TRBV28|TRBD1
ASSLSGQGAYEQY
>many|TRBJ2-5|TRBV5-1|NA
ASSTGGRETQY
>many|TRBJ2-7|TRBV20-1|NA
SASSRTGGADEQY
>NA|TRBJ2-7|TRBV25-1|NA
ASSEWGPVTYEQY
>many|TRBJ1-1|TRBV28|NA
ASNFSGRTAR
>many|TRBJ1-5|TRBV4-1|NA
ASSQDMGQDSGEHQPQH
>many|TRBJ2-7|TRBV10-2|NA
ASSRGWDTYYEQY
>many|TRBJ1-2|TRBV29-1|NA
SVESGVIGGYT
>many|TRBJ1-5|TRBV20-1|NA
SARRTGGAYQPQH
>many|TRBJ1-2|TRBV28|NA
ASSFAGADGYT
>many|TRBJ2-7|TRBV30|TRBD1
AWSVWRTGSSNEQY
>many|TRBJ1-6|TRBV7-9|NA
ASSIDRINSPLH
>NA|TRBJ2-7|TRBV10-3|TRBD1
ASSESHFRDSHEQY
>many|TRBJ2-5|TRBV12-3/TRBV12-4|NA
ASNHRGGQETQY
>many|TRBJ1-1|TRBV12-5|NA
ASGLGGMNTEAF
>many|TRBJ2-5|TRBV29-1|NA
SVEDSGTQETQY
>many|TRBJ2-6|TRBV19|TRBD1
ASSPGQGVTGANVLT
>many|TRBJ1-2|TRBV19|NA
ASIRFLGGDGYT
>NA|TRBJ2-1|TRBV30|NA
AWSFGQFEQF
>few|TRBJ2-7|TRBV6-1|NA
ASRNIGGRYEQY
>many|TRBJ2-1|TRBV9|NA
ASSPLGSRYEQF
>many|TRBJ2-2|TRBV6-1|NA
ASRTYNTGELF
>few|TRBJ1-2|TRBV19|NA
ASADFYGYT
>many|TRBJ1-1|TRBV30|NA
AWSLAQGMNTEAF
>many|TRBJ1-1|TRBV12-3/TRBV12-4|NA
ASSWGGPTEAF
>NA|TRBJ1-2|TRBV19|NA
ASNKGSYGYT
>NA|TRBJ2-7|TRBV6-5|TRBD1
ASSYRDRGQYEQY
>NA|TRBJ1-2|TRBV12-3/TRBV12-4|NA
ASTQGGFGYT
>many|TRBJ1-6|TRBV14|NA
ASSQDLPGSGHSPLH
>few|TRBJ2-5|TRBV18|NA
ASSTRKGRETQY
>many|TRBJ2-7|TRBV6-5|NA
ASSYRFYEQY
>NA|TRBJ2-7|TRBV30|NA
AARGSQPCEQY
>NA|TRBJ2-7|TRBV29-1|TRBD1
SVVGGLGEQY
>many|TRBJ1-1|TRBV29-1|NA
SVGQQVMNTEAF
>many|TRBJ1-3|TRBV27|NA
ASSPTGFSGNTIY
>many|TRBJ2-2|TRBV6-2/TRBV6-3|NA
ASRRNTGELF
>many|TRBJ1-6|TRBV7-9|TRBD1
ASSTDRVDSPLH
>many|TRBJ2-2|TRBV28|NA
ASSLFEGGTGELF
>many|TRBJ1-6|TRBV9|NA
ASSVGGDSHYNSPLH
>many|TRBJ1-2|TRBV4-1|NA
ASSHMTEKGYT
>many|TRBJ2-5|TRBV30|NA
AWSLVQETQY
>NA|TRBJ1-1|TRBV30|TRBD1
AWGQGLGNTEAF
>NA|TRBJ1-2|TRBV6-1|TRBD1
ASKPQGVSNYGYT
>many|TRBJ2-5|TRBV6-5|TRBD2
ASSYSGSGGAPHQETQY
>NA|TRBJ1-1|TRBV28|NA
ASISSGEAF
>many|TRBJ1-3|TRBV6-2/TRBV6-3|NA
ASRFRDNSGNTIY
>many|TRBJ2-5|TRBV6-2/TRBV6-3|NA
ASSYSMEGSGSQETQY
>many|TRBJ2-7|TRBV4-3|TRBD1
ASSQDRGTGGYEQY
>many|TRBJ2-7|TRBV27|TRBD2
ASSSPVAGAYEQY